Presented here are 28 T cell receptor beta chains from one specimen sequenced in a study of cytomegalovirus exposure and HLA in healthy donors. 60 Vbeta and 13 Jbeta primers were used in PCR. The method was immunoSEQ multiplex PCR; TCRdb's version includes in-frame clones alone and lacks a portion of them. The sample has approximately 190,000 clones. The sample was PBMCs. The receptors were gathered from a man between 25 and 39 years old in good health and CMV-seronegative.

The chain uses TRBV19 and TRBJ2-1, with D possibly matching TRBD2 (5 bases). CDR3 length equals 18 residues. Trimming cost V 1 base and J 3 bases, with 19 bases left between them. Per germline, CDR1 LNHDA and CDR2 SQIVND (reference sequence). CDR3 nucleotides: TGTGCCAGTAGTATAGGGCCCCAGAGCGGATTTCTCTACAATGAGCAGTTCTTC. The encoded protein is CASSIGPQSGFLYNEQFF.

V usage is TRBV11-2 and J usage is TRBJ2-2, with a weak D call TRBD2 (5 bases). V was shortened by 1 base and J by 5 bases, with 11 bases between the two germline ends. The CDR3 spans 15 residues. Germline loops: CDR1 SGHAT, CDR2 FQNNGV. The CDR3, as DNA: TGTGCCAGCAGCTTAGGAGGGTGGGGTACCGGGGAGCTGTTTTTT. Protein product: CASSLGGWGTGELFF.

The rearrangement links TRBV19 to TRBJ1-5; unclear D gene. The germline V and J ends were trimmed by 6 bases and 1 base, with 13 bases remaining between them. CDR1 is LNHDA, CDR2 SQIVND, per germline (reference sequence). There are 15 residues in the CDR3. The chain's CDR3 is CASRSTGGSNQPQHF. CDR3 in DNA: TGTGCCAGTAGGTCGACGGGAGGGAGCAATCAGCCCCAGCATTTT.

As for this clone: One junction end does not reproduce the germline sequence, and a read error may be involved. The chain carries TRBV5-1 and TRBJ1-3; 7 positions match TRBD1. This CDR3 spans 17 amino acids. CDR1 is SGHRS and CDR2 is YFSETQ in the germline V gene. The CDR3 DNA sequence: TGCGCCAGCAGCTTTAATCCGGGACAGAGCTCTGGAGACACCATATATTTT. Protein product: CASSFNPGQSSGDTIYF.

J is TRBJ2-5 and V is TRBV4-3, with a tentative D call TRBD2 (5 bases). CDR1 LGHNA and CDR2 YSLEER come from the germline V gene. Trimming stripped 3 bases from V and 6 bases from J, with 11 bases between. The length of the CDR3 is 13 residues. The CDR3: CASSQGEGKTQYF. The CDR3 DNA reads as TGCGCCAGCAGCCAGGGAGAGGGCAAGACCCAGTACTTC.

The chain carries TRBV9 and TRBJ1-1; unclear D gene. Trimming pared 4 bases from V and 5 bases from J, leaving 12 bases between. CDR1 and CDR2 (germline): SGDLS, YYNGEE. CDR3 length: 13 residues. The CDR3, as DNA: TGTGCCAGCAGCCCCTCCAGGTTTACTGAAGCTTTCTTT. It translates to CASSPSRFTEAFF.

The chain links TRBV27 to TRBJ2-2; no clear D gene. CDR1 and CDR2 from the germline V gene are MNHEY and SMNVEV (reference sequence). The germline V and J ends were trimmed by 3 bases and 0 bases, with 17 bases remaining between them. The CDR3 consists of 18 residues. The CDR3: CASSFPNPSRPNTGELFF. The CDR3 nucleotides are TGTGCCAGCAGTTTCCCTAACCCCTCCAGGCCGAACACCGGGGAGCTGTTTTTT.

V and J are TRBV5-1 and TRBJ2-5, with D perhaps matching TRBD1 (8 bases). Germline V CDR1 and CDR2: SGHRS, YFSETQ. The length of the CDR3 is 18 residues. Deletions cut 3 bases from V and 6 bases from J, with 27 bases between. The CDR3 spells CASSYGGGWQGARQTQYF. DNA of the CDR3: TGCGCCAGCAGCTACGGCGGGGGTTGGCAGGGGGCTAGGCAGACCCAGTACTTC.

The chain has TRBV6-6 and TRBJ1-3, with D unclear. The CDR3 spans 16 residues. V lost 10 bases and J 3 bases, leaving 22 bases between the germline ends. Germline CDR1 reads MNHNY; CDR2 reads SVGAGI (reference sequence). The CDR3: CATAKGLAGNGNTIYF. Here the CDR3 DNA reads TGTGCCACCGCTAAAGGTCTCGCGGGAAATGGAAACACCATATATTTT.

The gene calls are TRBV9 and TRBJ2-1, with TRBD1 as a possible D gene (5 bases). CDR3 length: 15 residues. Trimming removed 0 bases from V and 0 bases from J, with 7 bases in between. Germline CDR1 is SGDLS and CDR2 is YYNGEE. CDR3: CASSVEGLSYNEQFF. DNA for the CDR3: TGTGCCAGCAGCGTAGAGGGGCTCTCCTACAATGAGCAGTTCTTC.

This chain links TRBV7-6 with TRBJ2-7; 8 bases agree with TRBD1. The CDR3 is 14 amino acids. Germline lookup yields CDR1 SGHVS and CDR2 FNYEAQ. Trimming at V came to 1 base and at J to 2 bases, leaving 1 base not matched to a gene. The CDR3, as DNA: TGTGCCAGCAGCTTAGGGACAGGGACCTACGAGCAGTACTTC. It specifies CASSLGTGTYEQYF.

The CDR3 region has the DNA TGTGCCAGCAGTTCGTTGAGCTCCTACAATGAGCAGTTCTTC. Protein sequence: CASSSLSSYNEQFF. The rearrangement links TRBV27 to TRBJ2-1; D not certain. The CDR3 consists of 14 residues. V was trimmed by 4 bases and J by 0 bases, leaving 7 bases between them. Germline lookup yields CDR1 MNHEY and CDR2 SMNVEV (reference sequence).

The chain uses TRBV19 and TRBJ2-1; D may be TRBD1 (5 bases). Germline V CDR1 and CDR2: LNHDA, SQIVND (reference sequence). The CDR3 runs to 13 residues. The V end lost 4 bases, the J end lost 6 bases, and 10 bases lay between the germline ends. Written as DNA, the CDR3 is TGTGCCAGTAGTAACCCCGACAGCAATGAGCAGTTCTTC. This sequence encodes CASSNPDSNEQFF.

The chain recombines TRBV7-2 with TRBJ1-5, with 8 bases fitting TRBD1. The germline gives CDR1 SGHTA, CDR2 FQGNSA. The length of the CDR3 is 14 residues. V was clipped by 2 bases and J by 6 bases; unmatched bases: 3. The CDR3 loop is CASSLTGGGQPQHF. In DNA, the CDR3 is TGTGCCAGCAGCTTAACAGGGGGAGGTCAGCCCCAGCATTTT.

The DNA of the CDR3 is TGCGCCAGCAGCTTACCCCCTATCGGCGGGAACCCTTACAATGAGCAGTTCTTC. Its translation: CASSLPPIGGNPYNEQFF. This chain links TRBV5-1 with TRBJ2-1; the D gene is possibly TRBD2 (6 bases). This CDR3 region has 18 residues. The germline V and J ends were trimmed by 2 bases and 4 bases, with 22 bases remaining between them. The germline CDR1 and CDR2 sequences are SGHRS and YFSETQ.

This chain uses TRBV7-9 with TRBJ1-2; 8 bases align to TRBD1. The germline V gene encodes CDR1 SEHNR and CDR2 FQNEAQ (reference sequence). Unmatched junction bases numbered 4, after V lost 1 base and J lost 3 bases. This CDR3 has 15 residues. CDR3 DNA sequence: TGTGCCAGCAGCTTAGTTGGGGGACAGGACTATGGCTACACCTTC. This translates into CASSLVGGQDYGYTF.

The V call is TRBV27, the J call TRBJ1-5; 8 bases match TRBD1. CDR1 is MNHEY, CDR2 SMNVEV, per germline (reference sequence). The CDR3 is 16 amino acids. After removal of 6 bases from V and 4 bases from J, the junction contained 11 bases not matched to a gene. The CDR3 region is CASRDRTGSRNQPQHF. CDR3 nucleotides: TGTGCCAGCAGAGACCGGACAGGGAGTCGGAATCAGCCCCAGCATTTT.

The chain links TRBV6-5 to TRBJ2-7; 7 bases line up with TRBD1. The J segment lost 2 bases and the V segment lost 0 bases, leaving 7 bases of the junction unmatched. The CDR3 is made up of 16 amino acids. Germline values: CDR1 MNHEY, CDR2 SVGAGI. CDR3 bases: TGTGCCAGCAGTTACTCTGGACAGGCTCGGGCCTACGAGCAGTACTTC. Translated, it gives CASSYSGQARAYEQYF.

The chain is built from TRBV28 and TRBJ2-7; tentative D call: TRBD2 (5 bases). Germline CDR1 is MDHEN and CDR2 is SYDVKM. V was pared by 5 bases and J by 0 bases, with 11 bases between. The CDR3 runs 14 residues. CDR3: CASSPLEVSYEQYF. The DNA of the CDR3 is TGTGCCAGCAGTCCCTTGGAGGTCTCCTACGAGCAGTACTTC.

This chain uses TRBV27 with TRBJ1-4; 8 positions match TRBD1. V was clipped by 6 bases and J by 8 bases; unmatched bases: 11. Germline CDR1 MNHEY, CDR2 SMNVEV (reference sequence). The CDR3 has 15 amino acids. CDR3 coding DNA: TGTGCCAGCAGCTTGGGACAGGCCGCCAACGAAAAACTGTTTTTT. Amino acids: CASSLGQAANEKLFF.

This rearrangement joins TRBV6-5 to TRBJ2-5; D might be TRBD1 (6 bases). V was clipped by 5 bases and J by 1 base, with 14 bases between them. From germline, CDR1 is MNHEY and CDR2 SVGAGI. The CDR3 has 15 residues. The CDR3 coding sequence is TGTGCCAGCAGTCCGATCCGGGACACCCAAGAGACCCAGTACTTC. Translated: CASSPIRDTQETQYF.

CDR3 sequence reads: CASSLGGGNEKLFF. The CDR3 DNA reads as TGTGCCAGCAGCTTGGGGGGGGGAAATGAAAAACTGTTTTTT. The V call is TRBV5-5, the J call TRBJ1-4, with D possibly being TRBD1 (5 bases). From germline, CDR1 is SGHKS and CDR2 YYEKEE (reference sequence). The CDR3 sequence is 14 residues long. V gave up 0 bases and J gave up 5 bases, with 8 bases separating them.

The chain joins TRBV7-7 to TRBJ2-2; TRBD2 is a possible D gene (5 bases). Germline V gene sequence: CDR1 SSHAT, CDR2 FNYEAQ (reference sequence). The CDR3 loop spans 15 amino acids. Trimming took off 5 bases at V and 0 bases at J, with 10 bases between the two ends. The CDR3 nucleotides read TGTGCCAGCAGCGCCACTAGGGCGAACACCGGGGAGCTGTTTTTT. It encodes CASSATRANTGELFF.

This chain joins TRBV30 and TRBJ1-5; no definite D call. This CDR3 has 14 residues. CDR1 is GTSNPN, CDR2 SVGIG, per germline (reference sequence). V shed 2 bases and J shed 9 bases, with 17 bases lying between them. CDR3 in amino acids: CAWSQDGSAGPQHF. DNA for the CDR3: TGTGCCTGGAGTCAGGACGGGAGTGCTGGGCCCCAGCATTTT.

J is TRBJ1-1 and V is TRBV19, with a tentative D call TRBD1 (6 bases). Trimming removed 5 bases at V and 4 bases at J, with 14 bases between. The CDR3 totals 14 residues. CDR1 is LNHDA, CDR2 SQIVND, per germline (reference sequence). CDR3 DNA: TGTGCCAGTAGTCCACAGGGTCGCGGCACTGAAGCTTTCTTT. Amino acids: CASSPQGRGTEAFF.

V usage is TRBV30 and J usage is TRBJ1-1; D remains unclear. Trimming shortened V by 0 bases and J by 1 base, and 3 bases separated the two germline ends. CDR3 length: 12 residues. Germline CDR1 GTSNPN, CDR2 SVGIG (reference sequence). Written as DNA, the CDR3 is TGTGCCTGGAGTGTCCGGAACACTGAAGCTTTCTTT. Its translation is CAWSVRNTEAFF.

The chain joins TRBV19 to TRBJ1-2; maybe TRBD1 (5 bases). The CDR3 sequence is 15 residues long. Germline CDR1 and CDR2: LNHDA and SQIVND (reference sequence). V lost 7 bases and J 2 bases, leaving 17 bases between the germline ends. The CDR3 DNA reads TGTGCCAGTAACCCGGACACTTGGAAAAACTATGGCTACACCTTC. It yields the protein CASNPDTWKNYGYTF.

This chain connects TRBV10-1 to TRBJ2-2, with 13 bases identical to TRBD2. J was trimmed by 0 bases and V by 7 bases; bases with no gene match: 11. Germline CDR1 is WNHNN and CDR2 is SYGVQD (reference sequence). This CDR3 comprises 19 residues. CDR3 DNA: TGCGCCAGCACCCCAGGGGGACTAGCGGGATCCTCGAACACCGGGGAGCTGTTTTTT. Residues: CASTPGGLAGSSNTGELFF.